The 17 T cell receptor beta chains below were found in one sample sequenced in a study of blood T cell repertoires in COVID-19. The repertoire was sequenced with immunoSEQ multiplex PCR; TCRdb's copy has only in-frame clones and lacks some. The table records fewer than 250,000 clones, around 83% of them present only once. Sequencing was carried out using peripheral blood. The origin of the receptors is a man aged 50-59 years with active or convalescent COVID-19.

The V call is TRBV7-2, the J call TRBJ1-2, with 11 nucleotides matching TRBD1. The CDR3 runs 15 residues. CDR1 SGHTA and CDR2 FQGNSA come from the germline V gene. Germline trimming cut 3 bases from V and 8 bases from J; bases unmatched to any gene: 8. The CDR3 region is CASSFRDRGWKGYTF. The CDR3 coding sequence is TGTGCCAGCAGCTTCCGGGACAGGGGGTGGAAGGGCTACACCTTC.

This clone was seen a single time. This sequence joins TRBV4-1 and TRBJ1-2; 7 nucleotides agree with TRBD1. The germline gives CDR1 MGHRA, CDR2 YSYEKL. Trimming took 1 base from V and 4 from J; bases not matched to a gene: 12. CDR3 size: 17 residues. The CDR3 reads CASSQVTLRGTAYGYTF. The CDR3 nucleotides read TGCGCCAGCAGCCAAGTTACCCTCCGTGGGACAGCCTATGGCTACACCTTC.

The gene calls are TRBV27 and TRBJ1-2; 9 nucleotides line up with TRBD1. Germline V gives CDR1 MNHEY, CDR2 SMNVEV (reference sequence). V shed 2 bases, J shed 8 bases, and the junction held 6 bases outside the gene matches. The CDR3 has 14 residues. CDR3 in amino acids: CASSLTGGAGGYTF. Written as DNA, the CDR3 is TGTGCCAGCAGTTTAACAGGGGGCGCAGGAGGCTACACCTTC.

V is TRBV6-1 and J is TRBJ2-1; D possibly corresponds to TRBD1 (6 bases). The CDR3 is 13 residues long. Germline V gives CDR1 MNHNS, CDR2 SASEGT. The ends were cut back, 2 bases at V and 10 bases at J, with 12 bases in the middle. CDR3 region: CASSESLGTEQFF. The CDR3 region has the DNA TGTGCCAGCAGTGAAAGCCTGGGGACAGAGCAGTTCTTC.

This clone occurred once. V and J are TRBV29-1 and TRBJ2-1, with D possibly matching TRBD2 (5 bases). The CDR3 sequence is 12 residues long. Trimming shortened V by 7 bases and J by 4 bases, and 11 bases separated the two germline ends. Germline values: CDR1 SQVTM, CDR2 ANQGSEA. In DNA form, the CDR3 reads TGCAGCGGGGAGCGGCGGTACAATGAGCAGTTCTTC. Protein: CSGERRYNEQFF.

The genes are TRBV9 and TRBJ2-3; D uncertain. The V end lost 4 bases, the J end lost 0 bases, and 6 bases lay between the germline ends. From germline, CDR1 is SGDLS and CDR2 YYNGEE. This CDR3 has 13 amino acids. CDR3 residues: CASSSTSTDTQYF. As DNA, the CDR3 is TGTGCCAGCAGCTCTACTAGCACAGATACGCAGTATTTT.

The genes are TRBV29-1 and TRBJ1-1; 9 bases match TRBD1. The CDR3 extends over 13 amino acids. V shed 6 bases, J shed 0 bases, and the junction held 2 bases outside the gene matches. From germline, CDR1 is SQVTM and CDR2 ANQGSEA. Written as DNA, the CDR3 is TGCAGCGTGGGGACAGGGATGAACACTGAAGCTTTCTTT. Protein sequence: CSVGTGMNTEAFF.

The V gene is TRBV7-2, the J gene TRBJ1-6; D call uncertain. The germline CDR1 and CDR2 sequences are SGHTA and FQGNSA. There are 15 residues in the CDR3. Trimming pared 2 bases from V and 0 bases from J, leaving 5 bases between. CDR3 protein: CASSLYSSYNSPLHF. The CDR3 region has the DNA TGTGCCAGCAGCTTATACAGCTCCTATAATTCACCCCTCCACTTT.

This clone was found once. The chain is built from TRBV6-4 and TRBJ1-5; D might be TRBD1 (6 bases). V dropped 3 bases and J dropped 7 bases, with 13 bases sitting between them. Germline V gene sequence: CDR1 MRHNA, CDR2 SNTAGT. This CDR3 has 14 residues. The CDR3 nucleotides are TGTGCCAGCAGTGAGGGGGCGCATCTCCAGCCCCAGCATTTT. Its translation is CASSEGAHLQPQHF.

V is TRBV28 and J is TRBJ1-4; D unclear. The ends were cut back, 6 bases at V and 3 bases at J, with 14 bases in the middle. The CDR3 loop spans 15 amino acids. The germline V gene encodes CDR1 MDHEN and CDR2 SYDVKM. The CDR3 DNA is TGTGCCAGCAGGCCGAACAGAGCTTCTAATGAAAAACTGTTTTTT. Encoded protein: CASRPNRASNEKLFF. Full variable domain (outside the CDR3, taken from reference TRBV28 and TRBJ1-4): DVKVTQSSRYLVKRTGEKVFLECVQDMDHENMFWYRQDPGLGLRLIYFSYDVKMKEKGDIPEGYSVSREKKERFSLILESASTNQTSMYLCASRPNRASNEKLFFGSGTQLSVL.

The chain is built from TRBV5-1 and TRBJ2-2; D remains ambiguous. Germline CDR1 and CDR2: SGHRS and YFSETQ. The CDR3 has 14 residues. Trimming took 0 bases from V and 5 from J, leaving 8 bases between them. The CDR3 is CASSLGVNTGELFF. CDR3 sequence (DNA): TGCGCCAGCAGCTTGGGAGTAAATACCGGGGAGCTGTTTTTT.

The chain links TRBV18 to TRBJ1-1; D unresolved. Trimming pared 1 base from V and 7 bases from J, leaving 7 bases between. Germline V gene lookup returns CDR1 KGHSH and CDR2 LQKENI. The CDR3 runs to 12 residues. The chain's CDR3 is CASSPRLLEAFF. The CDR3 DNA follows: TGTGCCAGCTCACCACGTCTCCTTGAAGCTTTCTTT.

This clone is a singleton in its sample. The V gene is TRBV19, the J gene TRBJ2-3; 7 bases are shared with TRBD2. This CDR3 has 15 residues. With 4 bases clipped from V and 2 bases from J, the junction kept 6 bases outside the gene matches. The germline V gene has CDR1 LNHDA and CDR2 SQIVND (reference sequence). CDR3 in amino acids: CASSKGAGYTDTQYF. CDR3 DNA sequence: TGTGCCAGTAGTAAGGGAGCGGGATACACAGATACGCAGTATTTT. The full variable domain, in which reference TRBV19 and TRBJ2-3 provide the parts outside the CDR3, is DGGITQSPKYLFRKEGQNVTLSCEQNLNHDAMYWYRQDPGQGLRLIYYSQIVNDFQKGDIAEGYSVSREKKESFPLTVTSAQKNPTAFYLCASSKGAGYTDTQYFGPGTRLTVL.

The chain joins TRBV29-1 to TRBJ1-3; D is ambiguous. The CDR3 length is 15 residues. Deletions cut 6 bases from V and 0 bases from J, with 15 bases between. Germline V lookup: CDR1 SQVTM, CDR2 ANQGSEA. CDR3 in DNA: TGCAGCGTATCTGACTTTTCGGGCTCTGGAAACACCATATATTTT. This translates into CSVSDFSGSGNTIYF.

V is TRBV5-4 and J is TRBJ2-1; 10 nucleotides agree with TRBD2. Trimming took 1 base from V and 3 from J; bases not matched to a gene: 1. From germline, CDR1 is SGHNT and CDR2 YYREEE (reference sequence). This CDR3 has 15 residues. CDR3 sequence reads: CASSLKRGGYNEQFF. DNA for the CDR3: TGTGCCAGCAGCTTGAAGCGGGGGGGCTACAATGAGCAGTTCTTC.

The CDR3 DNA reads TGTGCCAGCAGCTTAGGGCAGATCTATGGCTACACCTTC. Translating it yields CASSLGQIYGYTF. The chain has TRBV7-9 and TRBJ1-2; no clear D gene. Trimming removed 1 base from V and 4 bases from J, with 7 bases in between. CDR1 and CDR2 (germline): SEHNR, FQNEAQ (reference sequence). The CDR3 is 13 amino acids. Supplemented by reference TRBV7-9 and TRBJ1-2, the full variable domain reads DTGVSQNPRHKITKRGQNVTFRCDPISEHNRLYWYRQTLGQGPEFLTYFQNEAQLEKSRLLSDRFSAERPKGSFSTLEIQRTEQGDSAMYLCASSLGQIYGYTFGSGTRLTVV.

The V and J genes are TRBV9 and TRBJ2-1; D might be TRBD1 (5 bases). The CDR3 totals 14 residues. The V end was cut by 2 bases, the J end by 7 bases, with 13 bases between. Germline loops: CDR1 SGDLS, CDR2 YYNGEE. In DNA form, the CDR3 reads TGTGCCAGCAGCGTGGGGCAGGGTGGGAATGAGCAGTTCTTC. As protein: CASSVGQGGNEQFF.